These 19 T cell receptor beta chains were sequenced from one sample in a study of T cell repertoires in cytomegalovirus infection. TCRdb recomputed calls from the reads with MiXCR, one row per CDR3 protein. The data show under 150,000 distinct CDR3 sequences, roughly 30% seen once. These receptors are not linked to any known antigen. This specimen was CD8+ T cells from cultured PBMCs, taken from culture after CMV antigen stimulation. The receptors were gathered from a human donor in good health (CMV status not recorded). Some clones in this sample may be carry-over from other donors' samples.

About this clonotype: This may arise from a read error, as a much more abundant clone is one base away. The chain uses TRBV10-3 and TRBJ1-1; no firm D call. V was shortened by 4 bases and J by 0 bases, with 15 bases between the two germline ends. CDR3 size: 16 residues. Per the germline V gene, CDR1 is ENHRY and CDR2 is SYGVKD. This chain's CDR3 is CAISGKGADMNTEAFF. The CDR3 region has the DNA TGTGCCATCAGTGGGAAAGGAGCTGATATGAACACTGAAGCTTTCTTT.

There are a few counts of this clonotype. The V and J genes are TRBV7-6 and TRBJ1-2, with 10 nucleotides matching TRBD1. The CDR3 extends over 14 amino acids. Germline trimming cut 1 base from V and 8 bases from J; bases unmatched to any gene: 4. The germline CDR1 and CDR2 sequences are SGHVS and FNYEAQ. The CDR3 DNA reads TGTGCCAGCAGCTTAGAGACAGGGGGCGACGGCTACACCTTC. It specifies CASSLETGGDGYTF.

The chain recombines TRBV5-1 with TRBJ2-5; 7 bases align to TRBD1. V dropped 3 bases and J dropped 4; count of bases not matched to a gene: 6. The CDR3 consists of 14 residues. CDR1 is SGHRS, CDR2 YFSETQ, per germline. The CDR3 bases are TGCGCCAGCAGCTCAAGGGACAGCGGAGAGACCCAGTACTTC. It is translated as CASSSRDSGETQYF.

This clonotype was counted many times. The chain recombines TRBV7-2 with TRBJ2-5; TRBD1 might be the D (6 bases). V dropped 4 bases and J dropped 5 bases, with 17 bases sitting between them. CDR3 length: 15 residues. Looked up from germline, CDR1 is SGHTA and CDR2 is FQGNSA. CDR3 bases: TGTGCCAGCAGCTCACGTTTGGGGCAGGGGGAGACCCAGTACTTC. Translating it yields CASSSRLGQGETQYF.

V gene TRBV2 combines with J gene TRBJ2-5; 9 positions match TRBD1. The CDR3 is made up of 19 amino acids. V trimming: 3 bases; J trimming: 4 bases; junction bases outside the gene matches: 18. CDR1 SNHLY and CDR2 FYNNEI come from the germline V gene. CDR3 in DNA: TGTGCCAGCAGTGATTTTTTGGGGGTCAAAGGGGGACAGGGAGAGACCCAGTACTTC. Protein product: CASSDFLGVKGGQGETQYF.

The chain uses TRBV28 and TRBJ2-5; D may correspond to TRBD1 or TRBD2 (5 bases each). Trimming took off 5 bases at V and 1 base at J, with 11 bases between the two ends. The CDR3 consists of 14 residues. Germline V CDR1 and CDR2: MDHEN, SYDVKM. The CDR3: CASSPGRTQETQYF. The CDR3 DNA reads TGTGCCAGCAGTCCGGGACGGACCCAAGAGACCCAGTACTTC.

This clonotype was observed a handful of times. The chain couples TRBV12-3 or TRBV12-4 to TRBJ1-4; 8 positions agree with TRBD1. The CDR3 sequence is 14 residues long. The V gene end was trimmed by 8 bases and the J gene end by 8 bases; junction bases not matched to a gene: 10. CDR3 sequence: CASGPQGAWEKLFF. The CDR3 DNA is TGTGCCAGCGGCCCCCAGGGGGCATGGGAAAAACTGTTTTTT.

There are a few counts of this clonotype. V is TRBV6-1 and J is TRBJ1-1; 7 bases are a match to TRBD1. V shed 8 bases and J 4 bases; nucleotides not matched to a gene: 4. The germline gives CDR1 MNHNS, CDR2 SASEGT. This CDR3 is 12 amino acids long. CDR3 protein: CASHTGATEAFF. CDR3 DNA: TGTGCCAGCCATACAGGGGCCACTGAAGCTTTCTTT.

This clonotype was found many times. This chain connects TRBV28 to TRBJ2-5; the D gene is possibly TRBD2 (6 bases). Per the germline V gene, CDR1 is MDHEN and CDR2 is SYDVKM. The CDR3 length is 14 residues. The V end lost 5 bases, the J end lost 5 bases, and 15 bases lay between the germline ends. The CDR3 sequence: CASSRQRARETQYF. The CDR3 DNA is TGTGCCAGCAGTCGCCAGCGGGCCCGGGAGACCCAGTACTTC.

This clonotype has more than one count but fewer than ten. CDR3 coding DNA: TGTGCCAGCAGTTACCCGAGGACAGGAACGACAGGTACCGGCTACGAGCAGTACTTC. Translated: CASSYPRTGTTGTGYEQYF. This chain connects TRBV6-6 to TRBJ2-7, with TRBD1 matching 7 bases. CDR1 is MNHNY and CDR2 is SVGAGI in the germline V gene (reference sequence). The V gene end was trimmed by 2 bases and the J gene end by 3 bases; junction bases not matched to a gene: 19. This CDR3 spans 19 amino acids.

The chain uses TRBV20-1 and TRBJ1-3, with D possibly TRBD1 on 6 matching bases. The CDR3 sequence is 16 residues long. Trimming removed 4 bases at V and 4 bases at J, with 20 bases between. Germline V gene lookup returns CDR1 DFQATT and CDR2 SNEGSKA (reference sequence). CDR3 amino acids: CSATVSPQGRGNTIYF. CDR3 sequence (DNA): TGCAGTGCTACCGTTTCCCCCCAGGGGCGAGGAAACACCATATATTTT.

The table lists this clonotype with a few counts. No DNA is shown, since the ends of the CDR3 on it are uncertain; the CDR3 is the one TCRdb lists. This chain uses TRBV7-6 with TRBJ2-4; TRBD1 is taken as the D call from the table, unchecked against the DNA. The CDR3 extends over 16 residues, inclusive of both ends. Germline V gives CDR1 SGHVS, CDR2 FNYEAQ. The CDR3 is CASSEAPSLDKNIQYF.

This clonotype was seen a few times. V and J are TRBV27 and TRBJ1-5; D is undetermined. CDR3 length: 14 residues. Between the trimmed V and J ends, which lost 4 bases and 6 bases, there was a span of 13 bases. The germline CDR1 and CDR2 sequences are MNHEY and SMNVEV (reference sequence). The CDR3 spells CASSSLPLSQPQHF. In DNA form, the CDR3 reads TGTGCCAGCAGTTCACTCCCCCTAAGTCAGCCCCAGCATTTT.

This clonotype was detected only a few times. The V call is TRBV7-8, the J call TRBJ1-4, with 7 bases aligning to TRBD1. With 2 bases clipped from V and 8 bases from J, the junction kept 8 bases outside the gene matches. Germline CDR1 is SGHVS and CDR2 is FQNEAQ. This CDR3 comprises 15 residues. The CDR3, as DNA: TGTGCCAGCAGCTTACAACAGGGGACTTTGGAAAAACTGTTTTTT. Amino acid sequence: CASSLQQGTLEKLFF.

J is TRBJ2-6 and V is TRBV4-1; TRBD2 matches 16 bases. The germline V gene has CDR1 MGHRA and CDR2 YSYEKL. The CDR3 totals 20 residues. Germline trimming cut 4 bases from V and 2 bases from J; bases unmatched to any gene: 8. CDR3 amino acids: CASSPLGTSGGAAGANVLTF. The CDR3 bases are TGCGCCAGCAGCCCCCTCGGGACTAGCGGGGGGGCTGCTGGGGCCAACGTCCTGACTTTC.

This clonotype has at least ten counts. The chain uses TRBV6-6 and TRBJ2-7; no clear D. Germline lookup yields CDR1 MNHNY and CDR2 SVGAGI (reference sequence). This CDR3 has 15 residues. Trimming shortened V by 0 bases and J by 3 bases, and 12 bases separated the two germline ends. CDR3 in amino acids: CASSYSPQLLYEQYF. The CDR3 DNA reads as TGTGCCAGCAGTTACTCTCCACAACTCCTCTACGAGCAGTACTTC.

V gene TRBV6-2 or TRBV6-3 combines with J gene TRBJ2-5; 8 bases line up with TRBD2. The length of the CDR3 is 14 residues. J lost 5 bases, V lost 3 bases, and 5 bases had no gene match. CDR1 is MNHEY, CDR2 SVGEGT, per germline. The CDR3 nucleotides are TGTGCCAGCAGTTATTTCGGGGGGGCTGAGACCCAGTACTTC. Translated, it gives CASSYFGGAETQYF.

The chain recombines TRBV6-2 or TRBV6-3 with TRBJ2-3, with TRBD2 matching over 8 bases. Germline V gene sequence: CDR1 MNHEY, CDR2 SVGEGT. The CDR3 is 14 residues long. Trimming removed 6 bases from V and 6 bases from J; junction bases left unmatched: 8. The CDR3 DNA is TGTGCCAGCAGCGGGACTAGGGAACAGGATACGCAGTATTTT. Amino acid sequence: CASSGTREQDTQYF.

The table lists this clonotype with a few counts. The chain carries TRBV29-1 and TRBJ1-5; D is perhaps TRBD1 (5 bases). This CDR3 spans 14 amino acids. The germline V gene has CDR1 SQVTM and CDR2 ANQGSEA. V was clipped by 4 bases and J by 2 bases, with 12 bases between them. CDR3 amino acids: CSVGGGGGNQPQHF. In nucleotides, the CDR3 is TGCAGCGTTGGTGGGGGAGGGGGCAATCAGCCCCAGCATTTT.